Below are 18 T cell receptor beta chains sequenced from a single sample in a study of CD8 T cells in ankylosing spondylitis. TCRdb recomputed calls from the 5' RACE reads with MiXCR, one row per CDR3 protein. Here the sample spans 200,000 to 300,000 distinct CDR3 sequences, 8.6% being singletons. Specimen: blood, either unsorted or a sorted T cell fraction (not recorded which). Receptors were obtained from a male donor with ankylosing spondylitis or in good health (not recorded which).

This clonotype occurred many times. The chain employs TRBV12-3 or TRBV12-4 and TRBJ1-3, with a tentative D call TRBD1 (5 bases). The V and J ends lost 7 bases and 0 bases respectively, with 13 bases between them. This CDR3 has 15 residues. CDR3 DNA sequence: TGTGCCAGCACCCTCGACAGTTTCTCTGGAAACACCATATATTTT. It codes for CASTLDSFSGNTIYF.

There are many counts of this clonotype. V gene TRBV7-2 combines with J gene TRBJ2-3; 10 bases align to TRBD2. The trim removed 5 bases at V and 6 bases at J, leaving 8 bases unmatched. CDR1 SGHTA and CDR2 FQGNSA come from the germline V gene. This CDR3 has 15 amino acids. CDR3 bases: TGTGCCAGCAGCCCCCAAGGACTAGCGGCTGATACGCAGTATTTT. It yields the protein CASSPQGLAADTQYF.

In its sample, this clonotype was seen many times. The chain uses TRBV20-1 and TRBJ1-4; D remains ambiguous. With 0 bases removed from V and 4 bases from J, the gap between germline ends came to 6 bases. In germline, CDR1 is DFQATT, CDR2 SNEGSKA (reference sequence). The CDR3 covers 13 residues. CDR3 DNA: TGCAGTGCTAGAGAAGGGATTAATGAAAAACTGTTTTTT. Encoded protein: CSAREGINEKLFF.

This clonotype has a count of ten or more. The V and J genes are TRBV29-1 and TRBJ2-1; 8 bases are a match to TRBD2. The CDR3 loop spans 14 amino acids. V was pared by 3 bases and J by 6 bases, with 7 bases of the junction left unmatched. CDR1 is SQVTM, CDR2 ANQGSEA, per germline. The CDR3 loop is CSVEGVAGPNEQFF. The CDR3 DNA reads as TGCAGCGTTGAGGGTGTAGCGGGGCCCAATGAGCAGTTCTTC.

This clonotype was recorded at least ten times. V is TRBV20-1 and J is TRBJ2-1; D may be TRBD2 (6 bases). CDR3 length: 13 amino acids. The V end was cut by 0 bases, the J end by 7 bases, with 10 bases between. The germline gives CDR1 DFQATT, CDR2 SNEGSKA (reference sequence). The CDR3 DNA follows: TGCAGTGCTAGAGATAGACTAGGGAATGAGCAGTTCTTC. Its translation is CSARDRLGNEQFF.

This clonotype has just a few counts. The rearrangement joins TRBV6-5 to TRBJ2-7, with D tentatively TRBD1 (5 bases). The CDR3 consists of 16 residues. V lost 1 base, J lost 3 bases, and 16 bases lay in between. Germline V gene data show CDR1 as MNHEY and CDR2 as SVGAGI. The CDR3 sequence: CASSYFRPQGNYEQYF. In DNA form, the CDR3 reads TGTGCCAGCAGTTACTTCAGGCCCCAGGGCAACTACGAGCAGTACTTC.

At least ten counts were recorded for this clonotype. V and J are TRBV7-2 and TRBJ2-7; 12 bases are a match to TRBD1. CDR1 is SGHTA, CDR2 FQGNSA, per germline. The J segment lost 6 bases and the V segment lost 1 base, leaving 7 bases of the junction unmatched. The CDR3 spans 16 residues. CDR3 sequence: CASSLVGGTGGFEQYF. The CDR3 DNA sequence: TGTGCCAGCAGCTTAGTAGGCGGGACAGGGGGCTTCGAGCAGTACTTC.

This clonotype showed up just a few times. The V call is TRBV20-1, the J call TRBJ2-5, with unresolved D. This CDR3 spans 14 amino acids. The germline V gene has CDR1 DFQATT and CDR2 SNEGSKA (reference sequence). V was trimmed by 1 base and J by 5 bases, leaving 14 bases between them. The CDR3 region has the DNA TGCAGTGCTAGAGCCGATCTCGGGCGGGAGACCCAGTACTTC. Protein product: CSARADLGRETQYF.

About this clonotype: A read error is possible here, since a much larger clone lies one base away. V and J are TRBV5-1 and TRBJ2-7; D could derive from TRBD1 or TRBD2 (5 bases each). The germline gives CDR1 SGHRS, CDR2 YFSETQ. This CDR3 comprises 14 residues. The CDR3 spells CASSLWDPSYERYF. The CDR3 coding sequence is TGCGCCAGCAGCTTATGGGACCCATCCTACGAGCGGTACTTC. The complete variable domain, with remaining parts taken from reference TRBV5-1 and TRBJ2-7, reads KAGVTQTPRYLIKTRGQQVTLSCSPISGHRSVSWYQQTPGQGLQFLFEYFSETQRNKGNFPGRFSGRQFSNSRSEMNVSTLELGDSALYLCASSLWDPSYERYFGPGTRLTVT.

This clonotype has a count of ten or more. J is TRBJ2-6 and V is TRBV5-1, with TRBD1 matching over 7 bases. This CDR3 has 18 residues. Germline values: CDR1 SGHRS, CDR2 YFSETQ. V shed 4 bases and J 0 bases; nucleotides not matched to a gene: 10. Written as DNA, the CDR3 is TGCGCCAGCAGCAAGGGACAGATCCTAGTCTCTGGGGCCAACGTCCTGACTTTC. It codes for CASSKGQILVSGANVLTF.

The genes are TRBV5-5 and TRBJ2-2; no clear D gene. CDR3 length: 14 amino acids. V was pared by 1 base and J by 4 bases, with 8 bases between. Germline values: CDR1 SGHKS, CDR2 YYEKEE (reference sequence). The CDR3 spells CASSLMQSTGELFF. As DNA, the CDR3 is TGTGCCAGCAGCTTGATGCAGAGCACCGGGGAGCTGTTTTTT.

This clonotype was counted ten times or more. CDR3 nucleotides: TGTGCCTGGAGTGTACCCTTAGCTAACTATGGCTACACCTTC. It yields the protein CAWSVPLANYGYTF. The V and J genes are TRBV30 and TRBJ1-2, with D hard to call. Germline loops: CDR1 GTSNPN, CDR2 SVGIG (reference sequence). This CDR3 has 14 residues. V shed 0 bases and J shed 0 bases, with 8 bases lying between them.

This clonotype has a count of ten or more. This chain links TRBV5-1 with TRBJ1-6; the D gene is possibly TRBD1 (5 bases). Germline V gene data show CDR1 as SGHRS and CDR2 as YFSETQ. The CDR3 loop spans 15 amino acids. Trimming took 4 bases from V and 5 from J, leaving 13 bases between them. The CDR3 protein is CASSRSMGDNSPLHF. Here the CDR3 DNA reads TGCGCCAGCAGCCGATCGATGGGGGATAATTCACCCCTCCACTTT.

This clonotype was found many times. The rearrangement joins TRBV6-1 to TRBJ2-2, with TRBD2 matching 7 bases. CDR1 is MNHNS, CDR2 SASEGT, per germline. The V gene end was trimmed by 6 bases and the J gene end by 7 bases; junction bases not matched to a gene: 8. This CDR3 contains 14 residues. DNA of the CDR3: TGTGCCAGCAGCAATCAAGGGAGGGTCGGGGAGCTGTTTTTT. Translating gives CASSNQGRVGELFF.

The CDR3 bases are TGCGCCAGCAGCCAAGTGATGACTGGGGAGGGTTCACCCCTCCACTTT. Encoded protein: CASSQVMTGEGSPLHF. The chain uses TRBV4-3 and TRBJ1-6; D gene uncertain. V was clipped by 1 base and J by 9 bases, with 16 bases between them. The V gene's germline CDR1 is LGHNA and CDR2 YSLEER. The CDR3 length is 16 residues.

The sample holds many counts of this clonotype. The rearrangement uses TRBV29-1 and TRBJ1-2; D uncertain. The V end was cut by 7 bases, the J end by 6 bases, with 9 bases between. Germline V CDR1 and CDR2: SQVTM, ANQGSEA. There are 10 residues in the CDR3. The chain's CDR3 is CSDSSNGYTF. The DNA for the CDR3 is TGCAGCGACAGTTCTAATGGCTACACCTTC.

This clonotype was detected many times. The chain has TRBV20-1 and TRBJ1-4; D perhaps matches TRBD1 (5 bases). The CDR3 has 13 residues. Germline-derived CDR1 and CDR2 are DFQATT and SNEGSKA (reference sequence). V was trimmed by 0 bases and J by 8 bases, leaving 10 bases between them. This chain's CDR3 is CSAREAGREKLFF. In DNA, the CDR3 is TGCAGTGCTAGAGAGGCAGGGCGAGAAAAACTGTTTTTT.

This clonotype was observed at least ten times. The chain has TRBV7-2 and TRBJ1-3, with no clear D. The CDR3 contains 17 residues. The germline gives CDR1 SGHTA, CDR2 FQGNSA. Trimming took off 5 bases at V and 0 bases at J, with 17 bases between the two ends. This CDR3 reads CASSPKGQSPSGNTIYF. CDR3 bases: TGTGCCAGCAGCCCTAAAGGGCAGAGTCCCTCTGGAAACACCATATATTTT.